The clone carrying this TCR beta chain was detected a few times. Its specificity is unknown. The data were obtained in a study of T-cell memory formation after mild COVID-19. Trimming removed 5 bases from V and 7 bases from J; junction bases left unmatched: 6. Looked up from germline, CDR1 is SEHNR and CDR2 is FQNEAQ (reference sequence). The CDR3 length is 13 residues. 5'RACE with constant-segment primers yielded barcoded, UMI-tagged TCR alpha and TCR beta cDNA libraries. TCRdb passed the 5' RACE reads through MiXCR, listing each CDR3 protein once. The table lists about 410,000 distinct CDR3 sequences, approximately 19% of them singletons. Study-level points and caveats: Clones shrinking from day 15 to 85 showed even CD4/CD8 mixes; later expanders tilted CD4+.

The rearrangement uses TRBV7-9 and TRBJ1-2; 8 bases align to TRBD1. The clonotype originates from a man younger than 35 who had mild COVID-19 (a few samples of this study predate the infection). Cell type and time point are not known. The specimen sequenced was PBMCs or a T cell subset sorted from them (not recorded which). The CDR3: CASSLGQEGGYTF. The CDR3, as DNA: TGTGCCAGCAGCCTGGGACAGGAAGGTGGCTACACCTTC.